Listed below are T cell receptor beta chains from one sample, sequenced in a study of T cell responses to AZD1222 COVID-19 vaccine. Sequenced by immunoSEQ multiplex PCR; TCRdb stores in-frame clones only, minus some. The top ten clones hold 7.5% to 9.5% of a sample with over 120,000 clones, about 92% of them seen once. The sequences come from peripheral blood, collected on day 0 of AZD1222 vaccination. These receptors came from an adult in good health. CDR3s include the opening cysteine and the closing phenylalanine or tryptophan. Fields, in order: V gene, J gene, D gene, clone size, CDR3 protein, CDR3 DNA. D genes are given only for firm matches. Rows may omit the clone size; those that give it use once, few, many or a size class.

TRBV14	TRBJ2-7	-	once	CASSQDRGFHEQYF	TGTGCCAGCAGCCAAGATCGCGGGTTCCACGAGCAGTACTTC
TRBV27	TRBJ1-2	-	-	CASSPRGEGYGYTF	TGTGCCAGCAGTCCCCGGGGGGAGGGCTATGGCTACACCTTC
TRBV11-2	TRBJ1-1	TRBD1	once	CASSLGGQGKAFF	TGTGCCAGCAGCTTAGGGGGACAGGGGAAAGCTTTCTTT
TRBV12-5	TRBJ1-1	-	-	CASGLVVSQNTEAFF	TGTGCTAGTGGTTTGGTAGTGTCACAAAACACTGAAGCTTTCTTT
TRBV11-2	TRBJ2-7	TRBD2	-	CASSLAAGGEYEQYF	TGTGCCAGCAGCTTAGCAGCGGGGGGCGAGTACGAGCAGTACTTC
TRBV19	TRBJ2-5	-	-	CASSLTQAGETQYF	TGTGCCAGTAGTTTGACTCAGGCGGGGGAGACCCAGTACTTC
TRBV6-4	TRBJ1-5	-	few	CASSENPNQPQHF	TGTGCCAGCAGTGAGAACCCCAATCAGCCCCAGCATTTT
TRBV29-1	TRBJ1-2	-	-	CSVARTPMDGYTF	TGCAGCGTTGCTAGGACTCCAATGGATGGCTACACCTTC
TRBV27	TRBJ2-1	-	once	CASSLTRGDNEQFF	TGTGCCAGCAGCCTGACTAGGGGGGACAATGAGCAGTTCTTC
TRBV27	TRBJ2-2	-	-	CASSWAGNTGELFF	TGTGCCAGCAGTTGGGCAGGGAACACCGGGGAGCTGTTTTTT
TRBV14	TRBJ1-1	-	once	CASSQGMIRTEAFF	TGTGCCAGCAGCCAAGGTATGATTAGGACTGAAGCTTTCTTT
TRBV5-8	TRBJ1-2	TRBD1	once	CASSPFWGQGANYGYTF	TGTGCCAGCAGCCCCTTTTGGGGACAGGGGGCGAACTATGGCTACACCTTC
TRBV7-9	TRBJ2-7	-	-	CASSLGIREDEQYF	TGTGCCAGCAGCTTAGGGATCAGGGAGGACGAGCAGTACTTC
TRBV6-5	TRBJ2-4	TRBD2	-	CASSLSGGVENIQYF	TGTGCCAGCAGCCTTAGCGGGGGGGTCGAAAACATTCAGTACTTC
TRBV11-1	TRBJ2-1	-	-	CASSFSSYNEQFF	TGTGCCAGCAGCTTCAGCTCCTACAATGAGCAGTTCTTC
TRBV7-2	TRBJ1-1	TRBD1	-	CASSRQGVATEAFF	TGTGCCAGCAGCAGACAGGGTGTAGCCACTGAAGCTTTCTTT
TRBV5-4	TRBJ2-2	-	-	CASSADSAGELFF	TGTGCCAGCAGCGCGGACAGCGCCGGGGAGCTGTTTTTT
TRBV4-3	TRBJ1-2	-	-	CASSQGVGYGYTF	TGCGCCAGCAGCCAAGGCGTGGGGTATGGCTACACCTTC
TRBV9	TRBJ1-2	-	-	CASGADGYTF	TGTGCCAGCGGGGCCGATGGCTACACCTTC
TRBV20-1	TRBJ1-2	-	once	CSASATGYGYTF	TGCAGTGCTAGTGCCACCGGCTATGGCTACACCTTC
TRBV30	TRBJ1-3	TRBD1	-	CAWTQDRTGNTIYF	TGTGCCTGGACCCAGGACAGGACGGGAAACACCATATATTTT
TRBV7-9	TRBJ1-5	-	-	CASSDVTGNQPQHF	TGTGCCAGCAGCGACGTTACAGGGAATCAGCCCCAGCATTTT
TRBV6-5	TRBJ1-1	-	-	CASSRQTGEAFF	TGTGCCAGCAGTCGCCAGACAGGTGAAGCTTTCTTT
TRBV27	TRBJ2-1	-	-	CASSLTGNEQFF	TGTGCCAGCAGTTTGACCGGCAATGAGCAGTTCTTC
TRBV28	TRBJ1-2	TRBD1	-	CASSGQGFGYGYTF	TGTGCCAGCAGTGGACAGGGATTTGGCTATGGCTACACCTTC
TRBV18	TRBJ1-5	-	-	CASSTEGSGQPQHF	TGTGCCAGCTCCACCGAGGGGAGCGGTCAGCCCCAGCATTTT
TRBV5-1	TRBJ2-1	-	-	CASSLGGMINEQFF	TGCGCCAGCAGCTTGGGGGGTATGATCAATGAGCAGTTCTTC
TRBV3-1/TRBV3-2	TRBJ1-1	-	once	CASSQADVTPEAFF	TGTGCCAGCAGCCAAGCGGACGTGACGCCTGAAGCTTTCTTT
TRBV7-2	TRBJ1-2	TRBD1	-	CASSPRGVIDGYTF	TGTGCCAGCAGCCCCAGGGGGGTAATTGATGGCTACACCTTC
TRBV5-8	TRBJ1-4	-	-	CASSLALRWGANEKLFF	TGTGCCAGCAGCTTGGCCCTTCGATGGGGAGCTAATGAAAAACTGTTTTTT
TRBV19	TRBJ1-3	-	once	CASSMRRTASSGNTIYF	TGTGCCAGTAGTATGAGAAGGACAGCTAGCTCTGGAAACACCATATATTTT
TRBV5-1	TRBJ1-1	-	once	CASSLGPTEAFF	TGCGCCAGCAGCTTGGGCCCCACTGAAGCTTTCTTT
TRBV5-8	TRBJ1-1	-	-	CASSLWGMNTEAFF	TGTGCCAGCAGCTTATGGGGCATGAACACTGAAGCTTTCTTT